What follows are 22 T cell receptor beta chains derived from one specimen sequenced in a study of CD4 T cells in relation to SARS-CoV-2 and coronaviruses. These receptors lack a known antigen. Generated by immunoSEQ multiplex PCR, the TCRdb table keeps only in-frame clones and is missing some. The repertoire holds 25,000 to 35,000 clones, with about four fifths as singletons. Sequenced input: memory CD4+ T cells from PBMCs, cultured in vitro. Receptors were obtained from an adult with COVID-19.

This clone was seen more than once but under ten times. The V call is TRBV11-3, the J call TRBJ1-1; D call uncertain. The CDR3 is 13 amino acids. Germline values: CDR1 SGHNT, CDR2 YENEEA. V shed 3 bases and J shed 0 bases, with 5 bases lying between them. The CDR3 sequence is CASSLRVNTEAFF. The CDR3 DNA reads TGTGCCAGCAGCTTGAGAGTGAACACTGAAGCTTTCTTT. Variable domain in full (rest from reference TRBV11-3 and TRBJ1-1): EAGVVQSPRYKIIEKKQPVAFWCNPISGHNTLYWYLQNLGQGPELLIRYENEEAVDDSQLPKDRFSAERLKGVDSTLKIQPAELGDSAVYLCASSLRVNTEAFFGQGTRLTVV.

This clone was counted between two and nine times. The chain combines TRBV18 with TRBJ2-2; D remains unclear. V lost 2 bases, J lost 7 bases, and 5 bases lay in between. CDR3 length: 12 residues. CDR1 and CDR2 (germline): KGHSH, LQKENI. The CDR3, as DNA: TGTGCCAGCTCACCAAGCTTCGGGGAGCTGTTTTTT. This codes for CASSPSFGELFF.

In its sample, this clone was seen a few times. This CDR3 reads CASSASGGLMNTEAFF. As DNA, the CDR3 is TGTGCCAGCAGCGCCTCAGGGGGTCTCATGAACACTGAAGCTTTCTTT. V gene TRBV7-3 combines with J gene TRBJ1-1; TRBD1 matches at 7 bases. The germline V gene encodes CDR1 SGHTA and CDR2 FQGTGA. This CDR3 is 16 amino acids long. J gave up 0 bases and V 5 bases, and 9 bases lay outside the gene matches. The whole variable domain, remainder taken from reference TRBV7-3 and TRBJ1-1, is GAGVSQTPSNKVTEKGKYVELRCDPISGHTALYWYRQSLGQGPEFLIYFQGTGAADDSGLPNDRFFAVRPEGSVSTLKIQRTERGDSAVYLCASSASGGLMNTEAFFGQGTRLTVV.

The J gene is TRBJ2-1, the V gene TRBV30; TRBD2 aligns across 7 bases. The CDR3 is 14 amino acids. V lost 5 bases to trimming and J lost 6 bases; unmatched junction nucleotides: 10. Germline assignment: CDR1 GTSNPN and CDR2 SVGIG (reference sequence). DNA of the CDR3: TGTGCCTGGGGCGGAAGCGGGAAGGGCAATGAGCAGTTCTTC. Translation gives CAWGGSGKGNEQFF. The full variable domain, its missing parts supplied by reference TRBV30 and TRBJ2-1, is SQTIHQWPATLVQPVGSPLSLECTVEGTSNPNLYWYRQAAGRGLQLLFYSVGIGQISSEVPQNLSASRPQDRQFILSSKKLLLSDSGFYLCAWGGSGKGNEQFFGPGTRLTVL.

The chain joins TRBV11-2 to TRBJ1-1, with 8 bases that match TRBD1. CDR3 length: 16 residues. The V segment lost 3 bases and the J segment 0 bases; nucleotides outside the gene matches: 6. Per the germline V gene, CDR1 is SGHAT and CDR2 is FQNNGV. CDR3: CASSLTGAKMNTEAFF. DNA for the CDR3: TGTGCCAGCAGCTTGACAGGGGCGAAAATGAACACTGAAGCTTTCTTT.

This chain links TRBV5-1 with TRBJ2-7, with 10 positions matching TRBD2. Per germline, CDR1 SGHRS and CDR2 YFSETQ. Trimming at V came to 4 bases and at J to 2 bases, leaving 6 bases not matched to a gene. This CDR3 contains 15 residues. The CDR3 DNA reads as TGCGCCAGCAGCCTGGGACTAGCGAAAACCTACGAGCAGTACTTC. It yields the protein CASSLGLAKTYEQYF.

The V and J genes are TRBV29-1 and TRBJ2-1; D ambiguous. CDR1 is SQVTM and CDR2 is ANQGSEA in the germline V gene. With 3 bases removed from V and 0 bases from J, the gap between germline ends came to 6 bases. The CDR3 consists of 13 residues. CDR3 DNA sequence: TGCAGCGTTGATCGGTCCTCCTACAATGAGCAGTTCTTC. It yields the protein CSVDRSSYNEQFF.

The V and J genes are TRBV5-1 and TRBJ2-5; D is uncertain. CDR3 length equals 13 residues. V lost 7 bases and J lost 8, with 18 bases in between. CDR1 and CDR2 from the germline V gene are SGHRS and YFSETQ. The CDR3 is CASGVGDLGTQYF. CDR3 in DNA: TGCGCCAGCGGCGTAGGCGATCTAGGAACCCAGTACTTC.

The rearrangement uses TRBV5-1 and TRBJ1-4; 8 nucleotides agree with TRBD1. Losses at the gene ends were 2 bases for V and 7 bases for J; bases not matched to a gene: 10. CDR3 length: 16 residues. Germline V gene data show CDR1 as SGHRS and CDR2 as YFSETQ. The CDR3 spells CASSFGQGASVEKLFF. CDR3 bases: TGCGCCAGCAGCTTTGGACAGGGTGCATCGGTTGAAAAACTGTTTTTT. Filled out from reference TRBV5-1 and TRBJ1-4, the complete variable domain reads KAGVTQTPRYLIKTRGQQVTLSCSPISGHRSVSWYQQTPGQGLQFLFEYFSETQRNKGNFPGRFSGRQFSNSRSEMNVSTLELGDSALYLCASSFGQGASVEKLFFGSGTQLSVL.

The V gene is TRBV7-6, the J gene TRBJ1-3; no clear D gene. CDR1 and CDR2 from the germline V gene are SGHVS and FNYEAQ. This CDR3 spans 17 amino acids. V shed 1 base and J shed 1 base, with 14 bases lying between them. The CDR3 region is CASSLESSGISGNTIYF. The CDR3 nucleotides are TGTGCCAGCAGCTTAGAATCGTCGGGGATATCTGGAAACACCATATATTTT.

V and J are TRBV27 and TRBJ2-7; weak D call: TRBD2 (6 bases). Germline CDR1 is MNHEY and CDR2 is SMNVEV (reference sequence). V was shortened by 5 bases and J by 2 bases, with 13 bases between the two germline ends. The CDR3 is made up of 14 amino acids. The CDR3 DNA is TGTGCCAGCAGTCCCCGGGACTTTGCCTACGAGCAGTACTTC. The encoded protein is CASSPRDFAYEQYF.

In its sample, this clone was seen a few times. The chain recombines TRBV7-2 with TRBJ1-1; weak D call: TRBD1 (5 bases). The CDR3 is 12 amino acids. Germline V gene sequence: CDR1 SGHTA, CDR2 FQGNSA. Trimming shortened V by 5 bases and J by 11 bases, and 15 bases separated the two germline ends. The CDR3 reads CASSPPRGFAFF. The CDR3 nucleotides read TGTGCCAGCAGCCCACCCCGGGGGTTTGCTTTCTTT.

There are a few counts of this clone. The rearrangement links TRBV19 to TRBJ2-5; 8 bases line up with TRBD2. This CDR3 is built from 15 residues. J was trimmed by 5 bases and V by 1 base; bases with no gene match: 6. The germline CDR1 and CDR2 sequences are LNHDA and SQIVND (reference sequence). The CDR3: CASSIAWTSWETQYF. The CDR3 bases are TGTGCCAGTAGTATAGCCTGGACTAGCTGGGAGACCCAGTACTTC.

The chain joins TRBV28 to TRBJ2-7; a weak D match, TRBD1 (6 bases). Germline V gene sequence: CDR1 MDHEN, CDR2 SYDVKM. V dropped 3 bases and J dropped 1 base, with 10 bases sitting between them. The CDR3 covers 14 residues. The CDR3 region is CASSFGRGSYEQYF. DNA of the CDR3: TGTGCCAGCAGTTTCGGTAGGGGGTCCTACGAGCAGTACTTC.

The chain couples TRBV5-4 to TRBJ2-7; no clear D. The V gene's germline CDR1 is SGHNT and CDR2 YYREEE (reference sequence). The CDR3 contains 14 residues. Trimming took 2 bases from V and 5 from J, leaving 14 bases between them. The CDR3 reads CASSLRVSENEQYF. The CDR3 DNA reads TGTGCCAGCAGCTTAAGAGTTTCAGAGAACGAGCAGTACTTC. Looking up the rest from reference TRBV5-4 and TRBJ2-7 gives the full variable domain: ETGVTQSPTHLIKTRGQQVTLRCSSQSGHNTVSWYQQALGQGPQFIFQYYREEENGRGNFPPRFSGLQFPNYSSELNVNALELDDSALYLCASSLRVSENEQYFGPGTRLTVT.

The CDR3 reads CASTPRFSQDTGELFF. As DNA, the CDR3 is TGTGCCAGCACACCCCGGTTTAGCCAGGACACCGGGGAGCTGTTTTTT. This chain links TRBV6-4 with TRBJ2-2; the D is unclear. CDR3 length: 16 residues. From germline, CDR1 is MRHNA and CDR2 SNTAGT. Between the trimmed V and J ends, which lost 7 bases and 3 bases, there was a span of 18 bases.

This clone occurred a few times. V is TRBV24-1 and J is TRBJ2-2, with 8 positions matching TRBD1. CDR1 KGHDR and CDR2 SFDVKD come from the germline V gene. Trimming cost V 0 bases and J 3 bases; bases outside gene matches: 2. The CDR3 covers 16 residues. The CDR3 coding sequence is TGTGCCACCAGTGATTTGGCAGGGGGCGACACCGGGGAGCTGTTTTTT. Its translation: CATSDLAGGDTGELFF.

The J gene is TRBJ2-2, the V gene TRBV10-2; 9 bases map to TRBD2. J gave up 5 bases and V 0 bases, and 4 bases lay outside the gene matches. The CDR3 extends over 16 amino acids. Germline values: CDR1 WSHSY, CDR2 SAAADI. CDR3 sequence: CASSESDSGSTGELFF. The CDR3 DNA reads as TGCGCCAGCAGTGAGTCGGATAGCGGGAGTACCGGGGAGCTGTTTTTT.

The rearrangement links TRBV3-1 (or the pseudogene TRBV3-2) to TRBJ2-1; 7 bases match TRBD2. The V gene end was trimmed by 2 bases and the J gene end by 6 bases; junction bases not matched to a gene: 4. The CDR3 is made up of 14 amino acids. CDR1 and CDR2 from the germline V gene are LGHDT and YNNKEL (reference sequence). This CDR3 reads CASSQWTSFNEQFF. The CDR3 DNA reads TGTGCCAGCAGCCAATGGACTAGTTTCAATGAGCAGTTCTTC.

The V call is TRBV14, the J call TRBJ2-2; D call uncertain. In germline, CDR1 is SGHDN, CDR2 FVKESK. There are 9 residues in the CDR3. V was pared by 7 bases and J by 6 bases, with 0 bases between. The CDR3 here is CASTGELFF. In DNA form, the CDR3 reads TGTGCCAGCACCGGGGAGCTGTTTTTT.

The rearrangement joins TRBV6-2 or TRBV6-3 to TRBJ2-2; D remains unclear. This CDR3 spans 11 amino acids. V was trimmed by 6 bases and J by 4 bases, leaving 3 bases between them. Germline-derived CDR1 and CDR2 are MNHEY and SVGEGT. The CDR3 sequence is CASSRTGELFF. The DNA for the CDR3 is TGTGCCAGCAGCCGCACCGGGGAGCTGTTTTTT.

V usage is TRBV7-9 and J usage is TRBJ2-1; D possibly corresponds to TRBD1 (6 bases). The V end lost 5 bases, the J end lost 4 bases, and 15 bases lay between the germline ends. CDR1 is SEHNR, CDR2 FQNEAQ, per germline (reference sequence). This CDR3 region has 15 residues. The CDR3 bases are TGTGCCAGCAGCCGAACAGGGTGGGGTTACAATGAGCAGTTCTTC. This translates into CASSRTGWGYNEQFF.